The sequence of this TCR beta chain was determined in a study of early stage breast cancer tumors. Study-level points and caveats: Tumors had about 2.4-fold higher T cell density and higher clonality than adjacent normal breast tissue.

As to this clone: Its antigen remains unknown.

The CDR3 covers 16 residues. The V end lost 0 bases, the J end lost 3 bases, and 13 bases lay between the germline ends. Germline assignment: CDR1 SGDLS and CDR2 YYNGEE. Blood replicates held 0.5 ug DNA, tumor or normal breast 1.5 ug, two each. The table came from immunoSEQ multiplex PCR; TCRdb's copy has only in-frame clones and leaves some out. Of roughly 53,000 clones listed, around 90% are singletons. The J gene is TRBJ1-3, the V gene TRBV9; D perhaps matches TRBD1 (5 bases). What was sequenced was blood. This sequence originates from a person aged 70 to 85 with breast cancer. DNA of the CDR3: TGTGCCAGCAGCGTAGGGCAGGGTTTCTTTGGAAACACCATATATTTT. The encoded protein is CASSVGQGFFGNTIYF.